Sequencing of this TCR beta chain was carried out in a study of cytomegalovirus exposure and HLA in healthy donors. Study-wide findings and caveats: In vitro testing confirmed a few CMV-associated chains as specific for CMV antigens. Per published reports, the classifier diagnosed cytomegalovirus status with high specificity and sensitivity.

Unmatched junction bases numbered 5, after V lost 2 bases and J lost 3 bases. CDR1 MNHNS and CDR2 SASEGT come from the germline V gene. The CDR3 is 17 amino acids. Measured with immunoSEQ multiplex PCR; TCRdb has only the in-frame clones, and not every one. Here the sample spans about 130,000 clones, about nine tenths being singletons. It was the approximately 130-subject validation cohort, separate from the approximately 670-subject first cohort, to which the donors belonged. On this clone itself: Antigen: not known.

The origin of this receptor is a woman younger than 35 in good health and CMV-seronegative. The chain carries TRBV6-1 and TRBJ2-7; 15 positions agree with TRBD2. Sequencing was performed on PBMCs. The DNA for the CDR3 is TGTGCCAGCAGTGAATCGGGACTAGCGGGAGGTTTCTACGAGCAGTACTTC. It yields the protein CASSESGLAGGFYEQYF.